Below, one T cell receptor beta chain is given with its context. These data come from a study of shared clonotypes between healthy human individuals. Study at large: CD4 naive and CD4 memory each took three plates per donor, while CD8 naive took two and CD8 memory one.

This CDR3 region has 13 residues. V lost 4 bases, J lost 2 bases, and 1 base stayed unmatched. The germline gives CDR1 SGHDT, CDR2 YYEEEE. Deep was the level at which the assay was run. Measured with immunoSEQ multiplex PCR; TCRdb has only the in-frame clones, and not every one. The sample records some 1.5 million clones, around 97% being singletons. The V and J genes are TRBV5-6 and TRBJ2-5; the match to TRBD2 covers 8 bases. Sequencing was done on a sample of naive CD4+ T cells sorted from blood. The subset denotes: CD45RA+ positively selected. The receptor's source is a man aged 25-40 years in good health. The CDR3: CASSGTSQETQYF. The CDR3 bases are TGTGCCAGCAGCGGGACTAGTCAAGAGACCCAGTACTTC.